The rows below give T cell receptor beta chains drawn from one sample of a study of neoadjuvant anti-PD-1 for oral cavity cancer. Measured with immunoSEQ multiplex PCR; TCRdb has only the in-frame clones, and not every one. The sample shows 7,000 to 9,000 clones, 62% of them seen only once. The sequencing here drew on PBMCs, taken after nivolumab (anti-PD-1) treatment. Receptors originate from a person aged 40 to 85 with oral cavity squamous cell carcinoma. The CDR3 runs from the conserved cysteine through the conserved F or W. The D gene is left open where the match is weak. Rows may omit the clone size; those that give it use once, few, many or a size class.

TRBV11-2	.	.	TRBJ2-1	CASSSRLEGNEQFF	TGTGCCAGCAGCTCCAGACTAGAAGGCAATGAGCAGTTCTTC
TRBV6-1	.	.	TRBJ1-1	CASSVQTEAFF	TGTGCCAGCAGTGTCCAAACTGAAGCTTTCTTT
TRBV13	few	.	TRBJ1-2	CASSLGIGNGYTF	TGTGCCAGCAGCTTAGGTATAGGGAATGGCTACACCTTC
TRBV6-5	.	TRBD1	TRBJ1-1	CASSYRTGVEAFF	TGTGCCAGCAGTTACCGAACAGGGGTGGAGGCTTTCTTT
TRBV19	.	TRBD1	TRBJ1-4	CASSMANRGGRKLFF	TGTGCCAGTAGTATGGCTAACAGGGGTGGGCGAAAACTGTTTTTT
TRBV4-1	.	TRBD1	TRBJ2-5	CASSRGIDRGQETQYF	TGCGCCAGCAGCCGGGGGATAGACAGGGGGCAAGAGACCCAGTACTTC
TRBV7-9	once	.	TRBJ2-3	CASSFTGRLTDTQYF	TGTGCCAGCAGCTTTACGGGCAGGCTCACAGATACGCAGTATTTT
TRBV30	.	.	TRBJ2-1	CAWTLGVSIGNEQFF	TGTGCCTGGACTCTAGGGGTATCGATAGGGAACGAGCAGTTCTTC
TRBV4-1	.	.	TRBJ1-2	CASSPGPQANYGYTF	TGCGCCAGCAGCCCGGGCCCTCAAGCTAACTATGGCTACACCTTC
TRBV9	once	.	TRBJ1-1	CASSVSNSPNTEAFF	TGTGCCAGCAGCGTCTCAAACAGCCCGAACACTGAAGCTTTCTTT
TRBV6-5	.	.	TRBJ2-1	CASSYWGGEQFF	TGTGCCAGCAGTTACTGGGGCGGGGAGCAGTTCTTC
TRBV28	.	.	TRBJ1-5	CASSLRVGQPQHF	TGTGCCAGCAGTTTAAGGGTAGGTCAGCCCCAGCATTTT
TRBV11-2	.	TRBD1	TRBJ1-4	CASSDRGRRTNEKLFF	TGTGCCAGCAGCGACAGGGGGAGAAGGACTAATGAAAAACTGTTTTTT
TRBV9	.	.	TRBJ1-1	CASSVEDSGATEAFF	TGTGCCAGCAGCGTAGAAGACAGCGGGGCCACTGAAGCTTTCTTT